Below, one T cell receptor beta chain is given with its context. Sequenced by immunoSEQ multiplex PCR; TCRdb stores in-frame clones only, minus some. The sample lists around 100,000 clones, about 86% occurring once. This sample is part of a study of T cell responses to AZD1222 COVID-19 vaccine. Germline CDR1 is SEHNR and CDR2 is FQNEAQ (reference sequence). J lost 4 bases, V lost 5 bases, and 4 bases had no gene match. This CDR3 has 14 residues. V and J are TRBV7-9 and TRBJ1-4; TRBD1 matches at 7 bases. This specimen was peripheral blood, taken on day 0 of AZD1222 vaccination. The TCR sequence derives from an adult in good health. This chain's CDR3 is CASSPQGVNEKLFF. As DNA, the CDR3 is TGTGCCAGCAGCCCTCAGGGGGTTAATGAAAAACTGTTTTTT.